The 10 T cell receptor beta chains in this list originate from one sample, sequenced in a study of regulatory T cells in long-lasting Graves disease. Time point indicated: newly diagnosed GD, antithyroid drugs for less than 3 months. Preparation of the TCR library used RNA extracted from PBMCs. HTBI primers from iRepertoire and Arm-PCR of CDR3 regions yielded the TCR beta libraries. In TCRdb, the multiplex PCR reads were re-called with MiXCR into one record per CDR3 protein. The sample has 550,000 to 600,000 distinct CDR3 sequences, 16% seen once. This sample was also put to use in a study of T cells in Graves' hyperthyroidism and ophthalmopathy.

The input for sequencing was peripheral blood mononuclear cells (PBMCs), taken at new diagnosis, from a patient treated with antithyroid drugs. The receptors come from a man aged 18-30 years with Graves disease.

The CDR3 DNA reads as TGTGCCAGCAGCAGACAGGTTACCTACGAGCAGTACTTC. It encodes CASSRQVTYEQYF. The J gene is TRBJ2-7, the V gene TRBV6-2 or TRBV6-3; tentatively, D is TRBD1 (6 bases). CDR3 length equals 13 residues. V lost 6 bases to trimming and J lost 2 bases, with 11 bases between them. The germline V gene has CDR1 MNHEY and CDR2 SVGEGT.

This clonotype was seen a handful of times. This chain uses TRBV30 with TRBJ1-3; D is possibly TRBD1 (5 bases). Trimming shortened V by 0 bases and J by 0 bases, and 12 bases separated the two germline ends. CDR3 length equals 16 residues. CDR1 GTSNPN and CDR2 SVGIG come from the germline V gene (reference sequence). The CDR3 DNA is TGTGCCTGGAGTGTAAAGGGACGACCCTCTGGAAACACCATATATTTT. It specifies CAWSVKGRPSGNTIYF.

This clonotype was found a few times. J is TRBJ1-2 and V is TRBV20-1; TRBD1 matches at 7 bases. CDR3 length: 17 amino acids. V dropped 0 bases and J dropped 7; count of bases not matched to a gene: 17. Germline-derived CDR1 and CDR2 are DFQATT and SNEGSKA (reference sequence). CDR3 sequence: CSARDSLQGYGFGGYTF. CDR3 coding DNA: TGCAGTGCTAGAGATAGTCTACAGGGGTATGGGTTCGGTGGCTACACCTTC.

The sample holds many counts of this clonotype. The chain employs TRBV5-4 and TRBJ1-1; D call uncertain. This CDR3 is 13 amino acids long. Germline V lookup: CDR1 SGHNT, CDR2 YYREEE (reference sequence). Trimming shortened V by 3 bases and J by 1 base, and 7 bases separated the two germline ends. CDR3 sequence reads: CASSSVTNTEAFF. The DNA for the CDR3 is TGTGCCAGCAGCTCCGTCACGAACACTGAAGCTTTCTTT.

The CDR3, as DNA: TGTGCCAGCAGCACCCGGACAGCAGAGACCCAGTACTTC. It translates to CASSTRTAETQYF. The rearrangement uses TRBV7-2 and TRBJ2-5, with a possible D match to TRBD1 (6 bases). The germline V gene encodes CDR1 SGHTA and CDR2 FQGNSA. This CDR3 contains 13 residues. The V and J ends lost 5 bases and 4 bases respectively, with 11 bases between them. Complete variable domain (other parts from reference TRBV7-2 and TRBJ2-5): GAGVSQSPSNKVTEKGKDVELRCDPISGHTALYWYRQSLGQGLEFLIYFQGNSAPDKSGLPSDRFSAERTGGSVSTLTIQRTQQEDSAVYLCASSTRTAETQYFGPGTRLLVL.

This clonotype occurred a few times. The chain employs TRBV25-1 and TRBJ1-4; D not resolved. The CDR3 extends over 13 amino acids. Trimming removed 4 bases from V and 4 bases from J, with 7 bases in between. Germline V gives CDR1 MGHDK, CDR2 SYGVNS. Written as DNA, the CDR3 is TGTGCCAGCAGTGTCCACTTTAATGAAAAACTGTTTTTT. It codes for CASSVHFNEKLFF.

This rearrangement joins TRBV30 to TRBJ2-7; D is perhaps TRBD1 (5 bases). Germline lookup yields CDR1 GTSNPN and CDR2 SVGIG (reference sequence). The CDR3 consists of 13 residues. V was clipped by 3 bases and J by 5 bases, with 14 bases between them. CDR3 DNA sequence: TGTGCCTGGAGCCCAGGGTTCTACGACGAGCAGTACTTC. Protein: CAWSPGFYDEQYF.

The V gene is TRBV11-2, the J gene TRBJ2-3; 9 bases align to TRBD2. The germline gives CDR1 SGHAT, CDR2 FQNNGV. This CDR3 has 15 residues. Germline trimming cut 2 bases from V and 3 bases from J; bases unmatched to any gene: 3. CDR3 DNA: TGTGCCAGCAGCTTAATGGGACTAGCAACAGATACGCAGTATTTT. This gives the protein CASSLMGLATDTQYF.

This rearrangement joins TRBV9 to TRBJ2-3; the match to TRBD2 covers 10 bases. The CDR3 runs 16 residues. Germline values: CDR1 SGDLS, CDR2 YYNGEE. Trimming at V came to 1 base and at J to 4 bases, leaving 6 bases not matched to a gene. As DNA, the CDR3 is TGTGCCAGCAGCGTACAGAGCGGGAGGGCCTCAGATACGCAGTATTTT. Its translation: CASSVQSGRASDTQYF.

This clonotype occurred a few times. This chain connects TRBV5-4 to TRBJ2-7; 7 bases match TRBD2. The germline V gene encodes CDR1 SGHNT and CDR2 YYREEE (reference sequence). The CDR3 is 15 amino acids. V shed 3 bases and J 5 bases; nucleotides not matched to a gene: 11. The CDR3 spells CASSSGLEGGDEQYF. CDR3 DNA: TGTGCCAGCAGCTCCGGTTTGGAGGGAGGGGACGAGCAGTACTTC.